This T cell receptor beta chain emerged from a study of T cells in Graves' hyperthyroidism and ophthalmopathy. Study summary: Sampling of peripheral blood happened at initial diagnosis, prior to any treatment.

The trim removed 5 bases at V and 8 bases at J, leaving 19 bases unmatched. Germline-derived CDR1 and CDR2 are MNHNS and SASEGT. The CDR3 totals 20 residues. Template material for amplifying TCR beta CDR3 regions consisted of RNA transcripts. Primed by the HTBI set, a first-round RT-PCR was run on the TCR CDR3. TCRdb re-analysed the multiplex PCR reads in MiXCR, keeping a single row per CDR3 protein. In the table there are 550,000 to 800,000 distinct CDR3 sequences, 17% of which are singletons. Recently diagnosed hyperthyroidism of less than 2 months' duration affected patients aged 18 to 65. Study observations and caveats: Most expanded thyroid clonotypes above 0.001 recurred in blood.

With regard to this clonotype: The antigen remains undetermined.

Sequencing was carried out using blood. The sequence derives from a man aged 45 to 65 with Graves' hyperthyroidism. The chain carries TRBV6-1 and TRBJ2-3, with 16 bases that match TRBD2. CDR3 sequence (DNA): TGTGCCAGCAGTTATCCTCCACCGGGACTAGCGGGAGGGCCCCTGGGTACGCAGTATTTT. Protein product: CASSYPPPGLAGGPLGTQYF.